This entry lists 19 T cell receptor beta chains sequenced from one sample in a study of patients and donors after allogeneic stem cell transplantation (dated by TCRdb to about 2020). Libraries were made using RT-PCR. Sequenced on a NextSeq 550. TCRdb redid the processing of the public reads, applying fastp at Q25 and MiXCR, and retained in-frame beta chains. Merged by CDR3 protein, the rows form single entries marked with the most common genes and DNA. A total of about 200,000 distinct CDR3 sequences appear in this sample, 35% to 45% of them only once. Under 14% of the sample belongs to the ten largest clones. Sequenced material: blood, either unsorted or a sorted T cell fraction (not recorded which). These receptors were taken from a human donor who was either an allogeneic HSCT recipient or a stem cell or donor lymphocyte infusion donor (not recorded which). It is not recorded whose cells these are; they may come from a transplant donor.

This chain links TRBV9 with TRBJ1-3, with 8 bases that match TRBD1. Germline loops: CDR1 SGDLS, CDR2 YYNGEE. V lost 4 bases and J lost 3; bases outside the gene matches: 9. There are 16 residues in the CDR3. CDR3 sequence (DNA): TGTGCCAGCAGCCCCCGGACAGGGAACTTTGGAAACACCATATATTTT. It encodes CASSPRTGNFGNTIYF.

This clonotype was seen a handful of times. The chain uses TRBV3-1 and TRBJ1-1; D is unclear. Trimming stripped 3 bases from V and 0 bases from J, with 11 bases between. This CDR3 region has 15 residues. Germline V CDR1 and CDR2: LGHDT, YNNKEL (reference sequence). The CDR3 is CASSQRATVNTEAFF. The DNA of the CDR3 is TGTGCCAGCAGCCAGCGGGCCACAGTGAACACTGAAGCTTTCTTT.

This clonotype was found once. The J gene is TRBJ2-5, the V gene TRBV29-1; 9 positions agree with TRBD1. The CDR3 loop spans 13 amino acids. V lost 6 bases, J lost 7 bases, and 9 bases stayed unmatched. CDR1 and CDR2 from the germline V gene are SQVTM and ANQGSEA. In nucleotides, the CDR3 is TGCAGCGTGGGGACAGGGCTCTGGGGGACCCAGTACTTC. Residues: CSVGTGLWGTQYF.

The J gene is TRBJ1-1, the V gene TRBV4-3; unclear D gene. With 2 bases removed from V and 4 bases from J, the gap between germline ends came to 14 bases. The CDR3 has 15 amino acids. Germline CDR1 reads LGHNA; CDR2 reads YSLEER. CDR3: CASSQRSLRSTEAFF. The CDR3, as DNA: TGCGCCAGCAGCCAACGATCCCTACGAAGCACTGAAGCTTTCTTT.

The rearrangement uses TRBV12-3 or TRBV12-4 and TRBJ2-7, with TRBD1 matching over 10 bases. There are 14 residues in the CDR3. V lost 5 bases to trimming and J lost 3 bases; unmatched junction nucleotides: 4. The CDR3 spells CASSPGTGVYEQYF. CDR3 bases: TGTGCCAGCAGTCCCGGGACAGGGGTCTACGAGCAGTACTTC.

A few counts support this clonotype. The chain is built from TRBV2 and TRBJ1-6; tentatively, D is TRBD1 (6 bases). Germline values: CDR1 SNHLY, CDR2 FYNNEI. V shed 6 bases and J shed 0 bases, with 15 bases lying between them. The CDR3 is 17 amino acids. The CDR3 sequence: CASSNRQASSYNSPLHF. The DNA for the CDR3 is TGTGCCAGCAGCAACCGACAGGCGAGCTCCTATAATTCACCCCTCCACTTT.

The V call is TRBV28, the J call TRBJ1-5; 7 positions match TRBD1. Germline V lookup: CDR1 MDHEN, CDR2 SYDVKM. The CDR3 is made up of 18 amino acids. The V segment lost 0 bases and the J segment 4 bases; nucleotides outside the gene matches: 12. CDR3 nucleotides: TGTGCCAGCAGTTTATGCGTACCTGACAGGGCCCCGAATCAGCCCCAGCATTTT. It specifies CASSLCVPDRAPNQPQHF. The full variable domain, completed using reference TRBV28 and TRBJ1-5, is DVKVTQSSRYLVKRTGEKVFLECVQDMDHENMFWYRQDPGLGLRLIYFSYDVKMKEKGDIPEGYSVSREKKERFSLILESASTNQTSMYLCASSLCVPDRAPNQPQHFGDGTRLSIL.

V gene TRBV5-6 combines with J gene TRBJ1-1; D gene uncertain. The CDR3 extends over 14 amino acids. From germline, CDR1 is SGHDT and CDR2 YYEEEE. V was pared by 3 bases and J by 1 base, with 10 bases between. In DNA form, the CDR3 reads TGTGCCAGCAGCTACCTCCTCACGAACACTGAAGCTTTCTTT. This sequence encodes CASSYLLTNTEAFF.

The CDR3 coding sequence is TGTGCCAGCAGCTTAGGCGGGCGGTTCGAGGACGGGGAGCTGTTTTTT. This codes for CASSLGGRFEDGELFF. J is TRBJ2-2 and V is TRBV7-3; a possible D gene is TRBD2 (5 bases). V gave up 2 bases and J gave up 7 bases, with 17 bases separating them. CDR1 is SGHTA, CDR2 FQGTGA, per germline. This CDR3 region has 16 residues.

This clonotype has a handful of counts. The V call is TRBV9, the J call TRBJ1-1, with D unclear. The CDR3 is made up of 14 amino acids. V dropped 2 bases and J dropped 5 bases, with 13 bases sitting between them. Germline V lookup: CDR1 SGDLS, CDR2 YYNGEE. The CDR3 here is CASSVEGRTTEAFF. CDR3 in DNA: TGTGCCAGCAGCGTGGAGGGTCGAACGACTGAAGCTTTCTTT.

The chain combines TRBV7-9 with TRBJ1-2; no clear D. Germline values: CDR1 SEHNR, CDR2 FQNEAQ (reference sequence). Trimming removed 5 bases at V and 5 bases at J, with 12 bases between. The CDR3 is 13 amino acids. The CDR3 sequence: CASSLGRPYGYTF. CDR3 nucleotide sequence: TGTGCCAGCAGCCTCGGGAGGCCTTATGGCTACACCTTC.

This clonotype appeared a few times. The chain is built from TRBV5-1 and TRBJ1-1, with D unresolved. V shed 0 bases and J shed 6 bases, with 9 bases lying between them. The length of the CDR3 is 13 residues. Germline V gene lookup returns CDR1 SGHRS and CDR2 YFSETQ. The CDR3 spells CASSLAWGSEAFF. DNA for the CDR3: TGCGCCAGCAGCTTGGCCTGGGGATCTGAAGCTTTCTTT.

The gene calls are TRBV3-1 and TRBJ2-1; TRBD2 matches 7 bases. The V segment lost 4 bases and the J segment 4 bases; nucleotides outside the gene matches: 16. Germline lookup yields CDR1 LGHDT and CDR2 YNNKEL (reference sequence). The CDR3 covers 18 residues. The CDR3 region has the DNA TGTGCCAGCAGCCCTATCCGGTTTGGCGGGGGTGCTTACAATGAGCAGTTCTTC. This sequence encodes CASSPIRFGGGAYNEQFF.

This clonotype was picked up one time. The CDR3 DNA is TGTGCCAGCAGTGGACTAGCGGGGGGTTACACCGGGGAGCTGTTTTTT. It translates to CASSGLAGGYTGELFF. The chain joins TRBV12-3 or TRBV12-4 to TRBJ2-2; 14 bases are a match to TRBD2. Trimming took 5 bases from V and 3 from J; bases not matched to a gene: 2. This CDR3 has 16 amino acids.

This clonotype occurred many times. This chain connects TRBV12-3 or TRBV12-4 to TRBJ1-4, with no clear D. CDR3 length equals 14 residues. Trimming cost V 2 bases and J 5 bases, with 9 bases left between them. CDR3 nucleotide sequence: TGTGCCAGCAGTTTAAGGCGGCGGAATGAAAAACTGTTTTTT. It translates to CASSLRRRNEKLFF.

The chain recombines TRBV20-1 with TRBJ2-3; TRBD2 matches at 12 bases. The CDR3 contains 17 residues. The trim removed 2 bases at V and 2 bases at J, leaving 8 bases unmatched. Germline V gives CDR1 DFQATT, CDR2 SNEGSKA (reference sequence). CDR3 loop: CSARILAGGHTTDTQYF. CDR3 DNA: TGCAGTGCTAGAATACTAGCGGGGGGCCATACCACAGATACGCAGTATTTT.

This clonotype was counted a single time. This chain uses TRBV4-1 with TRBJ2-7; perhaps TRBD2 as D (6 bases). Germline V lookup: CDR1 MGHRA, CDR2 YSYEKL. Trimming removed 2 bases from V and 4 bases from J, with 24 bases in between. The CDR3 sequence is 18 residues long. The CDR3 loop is CASSQKDSGGIGAYEQYF. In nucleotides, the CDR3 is TGCGCCAGCAGCCAAAAGGATAGCGGTGGGATCGGGGCTTACGAGCAGTACTTC.

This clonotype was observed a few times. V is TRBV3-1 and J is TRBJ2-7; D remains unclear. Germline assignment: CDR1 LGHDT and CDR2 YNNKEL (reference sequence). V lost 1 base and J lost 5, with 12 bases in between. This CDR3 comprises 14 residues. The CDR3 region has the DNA TGTGCCAGCAGCCAAGTGGTGGGGATGAACGAGCAGTACTTC. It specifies CASSQVVGMNEQYF.

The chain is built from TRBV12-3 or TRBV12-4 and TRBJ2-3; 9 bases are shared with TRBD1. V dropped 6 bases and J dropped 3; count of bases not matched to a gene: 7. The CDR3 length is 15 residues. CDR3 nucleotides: TGTGCCAGCAGCGCCGGGACAGGGCCGACAGATACGCAGTATTTT. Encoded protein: CASSAGTGPTDTQYF.